This is a list of T cell receptor beta chains from one sample in a study of HIV-infected patients and healthy controls. TCRdb re-called the 5' RACE reads with MiXCR, one entry per CDR3 protein. This table holds about 18,000 distinct CDR3 sequences, approximately 18% found once. Sequencing was carried out using CD8+ T cells from blood. Source of these receptors: a human donor in good health. The CDR3 runs from the conserved cysteine through the conserved F or W. The D gene is left open where the match is weak. Size is stated for part of the rows, as once, few or many counts, or as a class when the clone is expanded.

J: TRBJ1-4
size: large
V: TRBV5-5
D: -
CDR3: CASRALEAANEKLFF
DNA: TGTGCCAGCAGGGCCCTGGAGGCGGCTAATGAAAAACTGTTTTTT

J: TRBJ2-1
size: many
V: TRBV12-3/TRBV12-4
D: TRBD2
CDR3: CASASLAGAYNEQFF
DNA: TGTGCCAGCGCCTCTCTAGCGGGAGCCTACAATGAGCAGTTCTTC

J: TRBJ2-6
size: few
V: TRBV11-3
D: TRBD1
CDR3: CASSLDGVGTGKTGANVLTF
DNA: TGTGCCAGCAGCTTAGATGGGGTTGGGACAGGGAAGACTGGGGCCAACGTCCTGACTTTC

J: TRBJ1-1
size: few
V: TRBV19
D: -
CDR3: CASGNTEAFF
DNA: TGTGCCAGTGGGAACACTGAAGCTTTCTTT

J: TRBJ1-5
size: -
V: TRBV20-1
D: -
CDR3: CSAREVAGGNQPQHF
DNA: TGCAGTGCTAGAGAAGTAGCAGGGGGCAATCAGCCCCAGCATTTT

J: TRBJ1-2
size: many
V: TRBV4-1
D: TRBD1
CDR3: CASSQAGGAGGYTF
DNA: TGCGCCAGCAGCCAAGCAGGGGGCGCAGGGGGCTACACCTTC

J: TRBJ2-1
size: few
V: TRBV6-2/TRBV6-3
D: -
CDR3: CASRPLLVANEQFF
DNA: TGTGCCAGCAGACCTCTACTAGTAGCCAATGAGCAGTTCTTC

J: TRBJ2-3
size: -
V: TRBV5-4
D: -
CDR3: CASSLVSDTQYF
DNA: TGTGCCAGCAGCTTGGTGTCTGATACGCAGTATTTT

J: TRBJ2-2
size: few
V: TRBV12-3/TRBV12-4
D: -
CDR3: CASSFRWNTGELFF
DNA: TGTGCCAGCAGTTTTAGGTGGAACACCGGGGAGCTGTTTTTT

J: TRBJ1-4
size: many
V: TRBV2
D: -
CDR3: CASRPSVGPTTNEKLFF
DNA: TGTGCCAGCAGGCCCTCCGTTGGCCCCACAACTAATGAAAAACTGTTTTTT

J: TRBJ2-2
size: many
V: TRBV6-2/TRBV6-3
D: -
CDR3: CASKGGMDTGELFF
DNA: TGTGCCAGCAAAGGCGGGATGGACACCGGGGAGCTGTTTTTT

J: TRBJ2-7
size: -
V: TRBV6-2/TRBV6-3
D: TRBD2
CDR3: CASSYLGLAGLSYEQYF
DNA: TGTGCCAGCAGTTACTTGGGACTAGCGGGTCTCTCCTACGAGCAGTACTTC

J: TRBJ1-4
size: few
V: TRBV2
D: -
CDR3: CASSRGREKLFF
DNA: TGTGCCAGCTCGAGAGGGCGTGAAAAACTGTTTTTT

J: TRBJ1-2
size: many
V: TRBV4-1
D: -
CDR3: CASSQDRAANYGYTF
DNA: TGCGCCAGCAGCCAAGATAGGGCGGCTAACTATGGCTACACCTTC

J: TRBJ1-5
size: -
V: TRBV4-1
D: -
CDR3: CASSQLDTNNQPQHF
DNA: TGCGCCAGCAGCCAGCTGGACACGAACAATCAGCCCCAGCATTTT

J: TRBJ2-7
size: few
V: TRBV7-9
D: -
CDR3: CASSYDTARYEQYF
DNA: TGTGCCAGCAGTTATGACACTGCTCGCTACGAGCAGTACTTC

J: TRBJ2-3
size: few
V: TRBV14
D: TRBD2
CDR3: CASSQDRAGVGVRDTQYF
DNA: TGTGCCAGCAGCCAAGATCGGGCGGGAGTCGGGGTGCGAGATACGCAGTATTTT

J: TRBJ2-7
size: many
V: TRBV4-1
D: TRBD2
CDR3: CASSQTREAGYEQYF
DNA: TGCGCCAGCAGCCAAACCCGGGAGGCGGGCTACGAGCAGTACTTC

J: TRBJ2-7
size: -
V: TRBV11-2
D: TRBD1
CDR3: CASSLSPTGLYEQYF
DNA: TGTGCCAGCAGCTTAAGCCCGACAGGGCTATACGAGCAGTACTTC

J: TRBJ1-1
size: -
V: TRBV27
D: -
CDR3: CASSLQGRGNTEAFF
DNA: TGTGCCAGCAGTTTACAGGGACGGGGGAACACTGAAGCTTTCTTT

J: TRBJ2-1
size: many
V: TRBV7-6
D: -
CDR3: CASSSPGGLQNNEQFF
DNA: TGTGCCAGCAGCTCCCCCGGGGGCCTGCAAAACAATGAGCAGTTCTTC

J: TRBJ2-3
size: -
V: TRBV10-3
D: TRBD1
CDR3: CAIKSSGQGSTDTQYF
DNA: TGTGCCATCAAGTCTTCGGGACAGGGGAGCACAGATACGCAGTATTTT

J: TRBJ1-5
size: many
V: TRBV6-2/TRBV6-3
D: -
CDR3: CASSAYSNQPQHF
DNA: TGTGCCAGCAGCGCCTATAGCAATCAGCCCCAGCATTTT

J: TRBJ2-1
size: many
V: TRBV12-3/TRBV12-4
D: -
CDR3: CASSSLGMSEQFF
DNA: TGTGCCAGCAGTTCTCTGGGTATGAGTGAGCAGTTCTTC

J: TRBJ1-1
size: -
V: TRBV7-9
D: -
CDR3: CASSPTAEAFF
DNA: TGTGCCAGCAGCCCAACCGCCGAAGCTTTCTTT

J: TRBJ1-1
size: few
V: TRBV13
D: -
CDR3: CASSPRSTEAFF
DNA: TGTGCCAGCAGCCCCCGGAGCACTGAAGCTTTCTTT

J: TRBJ2-1
size: large
V: TRBV3-1
D: -
CDR3: CASSQGGPSSYNEQFF
DNA: TGTGCCAGCAGCCAAGGGGGCCCAAGCTCCTACAATGAGCAGTTCTTC

J: TRBJ2-5
size: few
V: TRBV6-2/TRBV6-3
D: -
CDR3: CASSYPYGPGLGDQETQYF
DNA: TGTGCCAGCAGTTACCCATATGGCCCGGGACTGGGGGACCAAGAGACCCAGTACTTC

J: TRBJ2-7
size: -
V: TRBV12-3/TRBV12-4
D: -
CDR3: CASSSDTYEQYF
DNA: TGTGCCAGCAGTTCAGACACCTACGAGCAGTACTTC

J: TRBJ2-7
size: -
V: TRBV9
D: -
CDR3: CASSVSGALTYEQYF
DNA: TGTGCCAGCAGCGTTTCGGGGGCTTTAACCTACGAGCAGTACTTC

J: TRBJ1-2
size: -
V: TRBV7-9
D: -
CDR3: CASSLGQGVRNGYTF
DNA: TGTGCCAGCAGCTTGGGTCAAGGGGTCAGGAATGGCTACACCTTC

J: TRBJ1-2
size: many
V: TRBV7-2
D: -
CDR3: CASSSIAGANYGYTF
DNA: TGTGCCAGCAGCTCCATAGCAGGGGCTAACTATGGCTACACCTTC

J: TRBJ1-5
size: -
V: TRBV6-2/TRBV6-3
D: -
CDR3: CASSRMGDRRSQPQHF
DNA: TGTGCCAGCAGCCGTATGGGAGACAGGAGGAGTCAGCCCCAGCATTTT

J: TRBJ1-5
size: -
V: TRBV21-1
D: -
CDR3: CATKNLDRVSNQPQHF
DNA: TGTGCCACCAAGAACTTGGACAGGGTTAGCAATCAGCCCCAGCATTTT

J: TRBJ2-3
size: -
V: TRBV5-5
D: -
CDR3: CASSLGGLEGDTQYF
DNA: TGTGCCAGCAGCTTGGGGGGGCTGGAGGGAGATACGCAGTATTTT

J: TRBJ1-1
size: -
V: TRBV5-1
D: TRBD1
CDR3: CASSLDHRGYTEAFF
DNA: TGCGCCAGCAGCTTGGATCACAGGGGGTACACTGAAGCTTTCTTT

J: TRBJ2-3
size: many
V: TRBV7-9
D: TRBD1
CDR3: CASSLKGQGRGDTQYF
DNA: TGTGCCAGCAGCTTGAAGGGACAGGGGCGTGGGGATACGCAGTATTTT